This TCR beta chain was recorded in a study of blood T cell repertoires in COVID-19. On the study more broadly: The origin of the acute and convalescent COVID-19 samples was the United States, Italy and Spain. PBMCs, B-cell-depleted T cells, or T cells provided the cDNA or gDNA that made up the material.

With 8 bases clipped from V and 5 bases from J, the junction kept 0 bases outside the gene matches. CDR3 length: 13 residues. Germline CDR1 and CDR2: MRHNA and SNTAGT. Original processing methods: Using reference gene primer amplification, nucleated cell counts were estimated. Some clones are missing from TCRdb's copy, which holds only in-frame ones; the method was immunoSEQ multiplex PCR. That table is the source of V, J and clone size, and D and trimming were worked out from the DNA. The table lists approximately 93,000 clones, about 91% of them singletons, with 0.47% in the top ten. This sequence was found in a man aged 55 to 69 with acute or convalescent COVID-19. What was sequenced was peripheral blood. This sequence joins TRBV6-4 and TRBJ2-2; 12 bases agree with TRBD2. The CDR3 DNA reads as TGTGCCAGCGGGACTAGCGGGACCGGGGAGCTGTTTTTT. Translated, it gives CASGTSGTGELFF.